This T cell receptor beta chain stems from a study of radiotherapy plus CTLA-4 blockade in lung cancer. Study observations and caveats: Expansion of tumor-derived TCR clones was observed in blood after radiotherapy plus ipilimumab. Early clonal dynamics of blood T cells, together with interferon-beta, were reported as the best response predictor.

Receiving focal radiation plus CTLA-4 blockade with ipilimumab were patients who had chemo-refractory metastatic non-small-cell lung cancer. As for this clone: What it binds is unknown.

Clones were read by immunoSEQ multiplex PCR, and TCRdb kept only the in-frame ones, dropping some. The data hold approximately 75,000 clones, with approximately 80% observed a single time. The germline gives CDR1 LNHNV, CDR2 YYDKDF (reference sequence). V lost 0 bases to trimming and J lost 0 bases, with 12 bases between them. This CDR3 region has 16 residues. The origin of this receptor is a human donor with non-small cell lung cancer who had a complete response to radiotherapy plus ipilimumab. Sequences were derived from peripheral blood, sampled from a patient treated with radiotherapy plus ipilimumab. The chain joins TRBV15 to TRBJ2-7, with a tentative D call TRBD1 (5 bases). DNA for the CDR3: TGTGCCACCAGCAGAGATCCCAGGGATGGCTCCTACGAGCAGTACGTC. Translating gives CATSRDPRDGSYEQYV.